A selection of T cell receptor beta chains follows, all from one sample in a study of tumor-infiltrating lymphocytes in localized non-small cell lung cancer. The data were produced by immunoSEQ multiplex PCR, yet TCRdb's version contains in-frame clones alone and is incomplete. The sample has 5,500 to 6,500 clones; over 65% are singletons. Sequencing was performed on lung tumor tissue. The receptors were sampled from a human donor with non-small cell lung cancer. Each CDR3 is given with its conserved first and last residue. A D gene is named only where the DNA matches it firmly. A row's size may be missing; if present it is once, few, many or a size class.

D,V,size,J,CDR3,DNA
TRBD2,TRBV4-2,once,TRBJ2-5,CASSQVAGTGETQYF,TGTGCCAGCAGCCAAGTAGCGGGCACGGGAGAGACCCAGTACTTC
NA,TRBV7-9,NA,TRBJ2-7,CASTLQGRKRSYEQYF,TGTGCCAGCACCTTGCAGGGGAGGAAAAGATCCTACGAGCAGTACTTC
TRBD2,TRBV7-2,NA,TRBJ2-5,CASSLFAAGVETQYF,TGTGCCAGCAGCTTATTCGCAGCGGGGGTGGAGACCCAGTACTTC
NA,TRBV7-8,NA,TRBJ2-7,CASSLAIGVAYEQYF,TGTGCCAGCAGCTTAGCGATTGGGGTAGCCTACGAGCAGTACTTC
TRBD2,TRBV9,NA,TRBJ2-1,CASSPFSGGLYNEQFF,TGTGCCAGCAGCCCTTTTAGCGGGGGGCTCTACAATGAGCAGTTCTTC
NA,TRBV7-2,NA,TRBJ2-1,CASSLISDQGPNEQFF,TGTGCCAGCAGCTTAATTTCCGACCAGGGCCCCAATGAGCAGTTCTTC
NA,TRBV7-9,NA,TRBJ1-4,CASSLLSGTPNEKLFF,TGTGCCAGCAGCTTACTTTCAGGGACACCTAATGAAAAACTGTTTTTT
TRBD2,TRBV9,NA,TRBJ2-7,CASSPVLAGTFYEQYF,TGTGCCAGCAGCCCGGTACTAGCGGGAACCTTCTACGAGCAGTACTTC
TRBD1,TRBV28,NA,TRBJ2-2,CASKSGDRGTGELFF,TGTGCCAGCAAGTCTGGGGACAGAGGAACCGGGGAGCTGTTTTTT
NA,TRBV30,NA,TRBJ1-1,CAWSVRDNTEAFF,TGTGCCTGGAGTGTACGGGACAACACTGAAGCTTTCTTT
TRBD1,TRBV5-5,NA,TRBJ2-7,CASSLGTGILREQYF,TGTGCCAGCAGCTTAGGGACAGGGATTTTACGCGAGCAGTACTTC
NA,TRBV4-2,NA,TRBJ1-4,CASSRTLRDTNEKLFF,TGTGCCAGCAGCCGTACTCTCAGGGACACTAATGAAAAACTGTTTTTT
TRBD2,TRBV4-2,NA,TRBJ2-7,CASSQDLAGMSSYEQYF,TGTGCCAGCAGCCAAGATCTAGCGGGGATGAGCTCCTACGAGCAGTACTTC
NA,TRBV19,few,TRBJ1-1,CASKKGVADFEAFF,TGTGCCAGTAAAAAAGGAGTGGCAGACTTTGAAGCTTTCTTT
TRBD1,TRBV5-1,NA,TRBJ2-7,CASSLEDRYEQYF,TGCGCCAGCAGCTTGGAGGACAGGTACGAGCAGTACTTC
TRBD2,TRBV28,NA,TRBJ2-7,CASSLVGRGNEQYF,TGTGCCAGCAGTTTAGTGGGGCGGGGGAACGAGCAGTACTTC
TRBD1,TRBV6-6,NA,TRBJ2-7,CASSPLDRVGEQYF,TGTGCCAGCAGTCCGCTCGACAGGGTGGGCGAGCAGTACTTC
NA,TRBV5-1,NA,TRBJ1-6,CASSLAPGKAYNSPLHF,TGCGCCAGCAGCTTGGCCCCAGGGAAGGCCTATAATTCACCCCTCCACTTT
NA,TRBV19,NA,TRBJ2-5,CASSIGGGAETQYF,TGTGCCAGTAGTATCGGAGGGGGCGCAGAGACCCAGTACTTC
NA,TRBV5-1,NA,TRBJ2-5,CASSGSPGQKETQYF,TGCGCCAGCAGCGGCAGTCCGGGACAAAAAGAGACCCAGTACTTC
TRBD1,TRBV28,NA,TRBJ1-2,CASSPPGQHYGYTF,TGTGCCAGCAGTCCCCCGGGACAGCACTATGGCTACACCTTC
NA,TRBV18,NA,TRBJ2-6,CASSPPLAESSGANVLTF,TGTGCCAGCTCACCACCCCTGGCAGAATCCTCTGGGGCCAACGTCCTGACTTTC
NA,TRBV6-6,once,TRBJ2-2,CASSYSSLVGTGELFF,TGTGCCAGCAGTTACTCTTCATTAGTGGGCACCGGGGAGCTGTTTTTT
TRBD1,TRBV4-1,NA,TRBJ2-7,CASSQGSDRATYEQYF,TGCGCCAGCAGCCAAGGTTCGGACAGGGCGACCTACGAGCAGTACTTC
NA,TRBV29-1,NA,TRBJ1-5,CSVEVGGNQPQHF,TGCAGCGTTGAAGTTGGCGGTAATCAGCCCCAGCATTTT
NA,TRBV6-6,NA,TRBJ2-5,CASSFPAGTQYF,TGTGCCAGCAGTTTCCCCGCCGGGACCCAGTACTTC
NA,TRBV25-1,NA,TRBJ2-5,CASSERGGKETQYF,TGTGCCAGCAGTGAGCGGGGCGGAAAAGAGACCCAGTACTTC
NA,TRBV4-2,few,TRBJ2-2,CASSQVGEGELFF,TGTGCCAGCAGCCAAGTGGGAGAGGGGGAGCTGTTTTTT
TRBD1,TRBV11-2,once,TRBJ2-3,CASSQTGSSTDTQYF,TGTGCCAGCAGCCAGACAGGGTCTAGCACAGATACGCAGTATTTT
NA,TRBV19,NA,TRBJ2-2,CASKGGAGFSGELFF,TGTGCCAGTAAGGGTGGGGCAGGGTTTTCCGGGGAGCTGTTTTTT
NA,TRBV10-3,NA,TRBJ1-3,CAISETPGQRNTIYF,TGTGCCATCAGTGAGACTCCGGGACAAAGAAACACCATATATTTT
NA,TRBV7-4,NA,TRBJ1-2,CASSLGYEGGNYGYTF,TGTGCCAGCAGCTTAGGGTATGAGGGGGGTAACTATGGCTACACCTTC
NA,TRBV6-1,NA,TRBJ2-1,CASSESFLGDNEQFF,TGTGCCAGCAGTGAATCGTTTTTGGGTGACAATGAGCAGTTCTTC
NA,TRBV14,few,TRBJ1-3,CASSTFGGSGNTIYF,TGTGCCAGCAGCACCTTTGGGGGCTCTGGAAACACCATATATTTT
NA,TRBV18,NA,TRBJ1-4,CASSPGALLIYEKLFF,TGTGCCAGCTCACCAGGGGCCCTATTGATATATGAAAAACTGTTTTTT
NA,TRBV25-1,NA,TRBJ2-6,CASTLRSGTSSGANVLTF,TGTGCCAGCACCCTACGTTCCGGGACAAGCTCTGGGGCCAACGTCCTGACTTTC
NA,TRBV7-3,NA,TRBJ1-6,CASSLTTGRGSPLHF,TGTGCCAGCAGCTTAACCACAGGGCGGGGGTCACCCCTCCACTTT
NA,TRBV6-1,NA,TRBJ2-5,CASSEETQYF,TGTGCCAGCAGTGAAGAGACCCAGTACTTC
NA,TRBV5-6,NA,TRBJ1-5,CASSLGSKNQPQHF,TGTGCCAGCAGCTTAGGGTCCAAGAATCAGCCCCAGCATTTT
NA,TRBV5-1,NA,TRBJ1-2,CASSLDGAGYGYTF,TGCGCCAGCAGCTTGGACGGGGCTGGGTATGGCTACACCTTC
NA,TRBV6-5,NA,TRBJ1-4,CASSSGRTYEKLFF,TGTGCCAGCAGTTCGGGACGAACCTACGAAAAACTGTTTTTT
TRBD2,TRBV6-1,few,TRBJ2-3,CASSGTSGGADTQYF,TGTGCCAGCAGTGGGACTAGCGGGGGGGCAGATACGCAGTATTTT
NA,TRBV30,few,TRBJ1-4,CAWSVQAEKLFF,TGTGCCTGGAGTGTACAAGCGGAAAAACTGTTTTTT
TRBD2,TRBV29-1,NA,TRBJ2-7,CSVEEGTSGSSHEQYF,TGCAGCGTTGAAGAAGGGACTAGCGGGAGTTCCCACGAGCAGTACTTC
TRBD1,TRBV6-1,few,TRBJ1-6,CASNPDRVGSPLHF,TGTGCCAGCAATCCGGACAGGGTTGGGTCACCCCTCCACTTT